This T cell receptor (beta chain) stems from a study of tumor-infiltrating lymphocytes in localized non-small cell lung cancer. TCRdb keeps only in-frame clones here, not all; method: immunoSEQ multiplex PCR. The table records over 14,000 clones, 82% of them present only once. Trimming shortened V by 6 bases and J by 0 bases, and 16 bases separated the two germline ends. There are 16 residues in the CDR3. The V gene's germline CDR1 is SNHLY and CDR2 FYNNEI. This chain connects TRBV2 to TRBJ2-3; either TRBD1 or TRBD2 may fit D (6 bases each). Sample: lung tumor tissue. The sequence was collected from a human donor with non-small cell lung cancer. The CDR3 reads CASSPVGGTSTDTQYF. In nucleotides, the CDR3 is TGTGCCAGCAGCCCAGTAGGGGGGACTAGCACAGATACGCAGTATTTT.